This TCR beta chain was recovered during a study of blood T cells in healthy people across ages. Study-level points and caveats: Older individuals had lower TCR beta diversity per million T cells (the decline was roughly linear).

CDR3 length: 16 amino acids. Trimming cost V 2 bases and J 3 bases, with 17 bases left between them. Germline V CDR1 and CDR2: SEHNR, FQNEAQ (reference sequence). Many counts were recorded for this clonotype. Its antigen is undetermined. Combining a sample-barcoded 5' primer with a J-beta primer mix, a second PCR ran for about 7 to 11 cycles. The template-switch adaptor, which had 12 random nucleotides, put a tag on each cDNA molecule. MiXCR, run by TCRdb on the 5' RACE reads, gives a single entry per CDR3 protein. The repertoire holds around 900,000 distinct CDR3 sequences, roughly 26% seen once, with 15% to 20% in the top ten.

This TCR was recovered from a woman over 75 in good health. The chain uses TRBV7-9 and TRBJ2-7, with D possibly being TRBD1 or TRBD2 (6 bases each). Sample: blood. The CDR3 DNA reads TGTGCCAGCAGCTTAACTGGATGGGGGGCCCACTACGAGCAGTACTTC. Its translation is CASSLTGWGAHYEQYF.